This TCR beta chain came from a study of cytomegalovirus exposure and HLA in healthy donors. Primers included in the PCR were 60 Vbeta and 13 Jbeta primers. The data were produced by immunoSEQ multiplex PCR, yet TCRdb's version contains in-frame clones alone and is incomplete. The sample records over 70,000 clones, more than 70% being singletons. Germline V CDR1 and CDR2: LNHDA, SQIVND (reference sequence). This CDR3 has 13 residues. This sequence originates from a man aged 18-30 years in good health and CMV-seronegative. The chain couples TRBV19 to TRBJ2-5, with 9 bases identical to TRBD1. The J call is in doubt because the DNA end fits TRBJ2-7 better. Material: PBMCs. CDR3 protein: CASSSQGASEQYF. The CDR3 DNA reads TGTGCCAGTAGTTCACAGGGGGCAAGCGAGCAGTACTTC.